This TCR beta chain was obtained from a study of T-cell memory formation after mild COVID-19. Germline-derived CDR1 and CDR2 are MGHRA and YSYEKL. V shed 4 bases and J 5 bases; nucleotides not matched to a gene: 7. This CDR3 has 15 residues. This clonotype has at least ten counts. TCRdb ran MiXCR on the 5' RACE reads and lists one entry per CDR3 protein. Of around 300,000 distinct CDR3 sequences listed, 15% to 20% are singletons. The J gene is TRBJ2-1, the V gene TRBV4-1, with TRBD2 identical over 8 bases. Sequencing used PBMCs or a T cell subset sorted from them (not recorded which). The sequence derives from a man between 18 and 35 years old who had mild COVID-19 (a few samples of this study predate the infection). Cell type and time point are not known. Here the CDR3 reads CASSPFGGADNEQFF. The CDR3 nucleotides are TGCGCCAGCAGCCCATTCGGGGGGGCCGACAATGAGCAGTTCTTC.